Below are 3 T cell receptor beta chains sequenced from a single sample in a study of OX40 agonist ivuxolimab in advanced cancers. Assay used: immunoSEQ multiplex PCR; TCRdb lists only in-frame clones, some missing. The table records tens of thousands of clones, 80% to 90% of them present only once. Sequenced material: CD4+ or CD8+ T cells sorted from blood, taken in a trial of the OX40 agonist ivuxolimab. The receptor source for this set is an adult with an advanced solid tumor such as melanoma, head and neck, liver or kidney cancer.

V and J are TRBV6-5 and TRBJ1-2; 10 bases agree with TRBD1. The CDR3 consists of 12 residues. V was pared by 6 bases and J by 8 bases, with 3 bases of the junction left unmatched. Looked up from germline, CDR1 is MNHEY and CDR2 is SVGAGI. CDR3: CASRGTGEGYTF. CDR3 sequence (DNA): TGTGCCAGCAGGGGGACAGGGGAGGGCTACACCTTC.

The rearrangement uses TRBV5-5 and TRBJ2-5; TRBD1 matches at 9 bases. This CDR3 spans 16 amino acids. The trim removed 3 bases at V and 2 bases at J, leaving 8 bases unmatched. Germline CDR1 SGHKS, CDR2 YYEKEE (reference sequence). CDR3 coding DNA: TGTGCCAGCAGCTCATACATGGGACAGGGACAAGAGACCCAGTACTTC. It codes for CASSSYMGQGQETQYF.

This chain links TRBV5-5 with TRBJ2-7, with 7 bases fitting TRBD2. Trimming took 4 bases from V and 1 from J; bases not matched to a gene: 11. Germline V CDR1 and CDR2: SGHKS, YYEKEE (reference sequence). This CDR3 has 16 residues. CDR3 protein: CASSGLLAKRSYEQYF. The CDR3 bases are TGTGCCAGCAGCGGCCTACTAGCGAAACGTTCCTACGAGCAGTACTTC.